The sequence of this T cell receptor (beta chain) was determined in a study of HIV-infected patients and healthy controls. Overall study findings and caveats: During therapy, HIV-associated CDR3s fell significantly in frequency, while CMV-associated CDR3s did not change significantly.

Reverse transcription used roughly 450 ng RNA and constant-region primers for alpha and beta. Using multiplexing indices, alpha and beta chain libraries were generated apart by chain-specific third strand synthesis. In TCRdb, the 5' RACE reads were re-called with MiXCR into one record per CDR3 protein. The sample lists fewer than 20,000 distinct CDR3 sequences, roughly 7.7% occurring once. In its sample, this clonotype was seen many times. The antigen is undetermined. All unsorted peripheral T cells were captured because whole blood was used without fractionation. V was trimmed by 5 bases and J by 0 bases, leaving 6 bases between them. Germline V gene data show CDR1 as DFQATT and CDR2 as SNEGSKA (reference sequence). CDR3 length equals 12 residues.

The receptor was derived from an adult in good health. Sequenced input: blood. This chain joins TRBV20-1 and TRBJ2-3; D is undetermined. As DNA, the CDR3 is TGCAGTGCTGGAGTGAGCACAGATACGCAGTATTTT. This codes for CSAGVSTDTQYF.